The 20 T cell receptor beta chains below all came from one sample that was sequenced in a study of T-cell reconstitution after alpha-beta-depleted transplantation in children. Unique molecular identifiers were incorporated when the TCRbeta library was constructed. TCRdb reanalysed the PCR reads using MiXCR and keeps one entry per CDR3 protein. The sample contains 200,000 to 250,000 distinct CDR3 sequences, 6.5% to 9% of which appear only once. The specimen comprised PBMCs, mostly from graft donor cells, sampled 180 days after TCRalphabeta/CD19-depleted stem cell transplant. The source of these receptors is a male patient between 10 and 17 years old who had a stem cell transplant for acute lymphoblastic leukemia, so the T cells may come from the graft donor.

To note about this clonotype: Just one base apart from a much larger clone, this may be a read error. This CDR3 is CSSSSAGGRGYTF. The CDR3 region has the DNA TGTTCCAGCAGTTCAGCCGGGGGGCGAGGCTACACCTTC. V and J are TRBV12-3 or TRBV12-4 and TRBJ1-2; a weak D match, TRBD1 (6 bases). The CDR3 has 13 residues.

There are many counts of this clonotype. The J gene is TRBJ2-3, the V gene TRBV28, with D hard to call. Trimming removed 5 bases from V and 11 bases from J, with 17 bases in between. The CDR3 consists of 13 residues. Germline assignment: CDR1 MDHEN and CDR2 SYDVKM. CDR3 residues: CASSVLQWAWQYF. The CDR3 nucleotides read TGTGCCAGCAGTGTTCTCCAGTGGGCATGGCAGTATTTT.

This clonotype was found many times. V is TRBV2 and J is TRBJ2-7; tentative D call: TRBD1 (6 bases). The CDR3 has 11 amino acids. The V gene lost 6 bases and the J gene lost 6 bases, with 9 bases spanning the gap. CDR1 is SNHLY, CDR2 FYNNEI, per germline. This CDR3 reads CASSTGFEQYF. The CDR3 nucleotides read TGTGCCAGCAGCACAGGGTTCGAGCAGTACTTC.

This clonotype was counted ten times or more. CDR3 loop: CASSWGGGADTQYF. DNA of the CDR3: TGTGCCAGCAGCTGGGGGGGGGGCGCAGATACGCAGTATTTT. This chain connects TRBV7-2 to TRBJ2-3, with D possibly being TRBD2 (7 bases). Germline CDR1 SGHTA, CDR2 FQGNSA. V dropped 4 bases and J dropped 4 bases, with 12 bases sitting between them. The CDR3 sequence is 14 residues long.

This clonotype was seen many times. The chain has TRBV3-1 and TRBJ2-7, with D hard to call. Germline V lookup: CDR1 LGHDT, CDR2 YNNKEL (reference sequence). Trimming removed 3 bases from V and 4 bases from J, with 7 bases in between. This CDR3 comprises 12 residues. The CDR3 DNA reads TGTGCCAGCAGCCAGGCCACTTACGAGCAGTACTTC. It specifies CASSQATYEQYF.

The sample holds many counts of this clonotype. The CDR3 spells CAISVTGRDETQYF. Written as DNA, the CDR3 is TGTGCCATCAGTGTGACAGGGAGGGACGAGACCCAGTACTTC. The rearrangement joins TRBV10-3 to TRBJ2-5; D is perhaps TRBD1 or TRBD2 (7 bases each). The CDR3 loop spans 14 amino acids. V was trimmed by 4 bases and J by 5 bases, leaving 14 bases between them. CDR1 and CDR2 from the germline V gene are ENHRY and SYGVKD.

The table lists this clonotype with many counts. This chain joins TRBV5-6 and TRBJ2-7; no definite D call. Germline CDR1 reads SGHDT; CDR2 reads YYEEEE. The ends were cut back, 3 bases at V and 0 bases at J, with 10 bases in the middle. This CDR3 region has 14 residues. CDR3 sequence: CASSSTSDSYEQYF. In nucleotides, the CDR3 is TGTGCCAGCAGCTCGACTTCTGACTCCTACGAGCAGTACTTC.

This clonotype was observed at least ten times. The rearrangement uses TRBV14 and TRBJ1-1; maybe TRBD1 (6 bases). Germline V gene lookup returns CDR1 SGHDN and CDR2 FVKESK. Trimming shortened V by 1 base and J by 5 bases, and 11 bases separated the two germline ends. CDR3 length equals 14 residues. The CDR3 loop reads CASSQAGVRTEAFF. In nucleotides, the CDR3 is TGTGCCAGCAGCCAAGCAGGGGTTAGAACTGAAGCTTTCTTT.

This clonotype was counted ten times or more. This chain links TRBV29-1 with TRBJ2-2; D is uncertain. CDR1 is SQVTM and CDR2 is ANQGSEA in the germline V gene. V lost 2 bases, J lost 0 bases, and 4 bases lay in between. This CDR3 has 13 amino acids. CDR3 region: CSVEPANTGELFF. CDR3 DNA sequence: TGCAGCGTTGAACCCGCGAACACCGGGGAGCTGTTTTTT.

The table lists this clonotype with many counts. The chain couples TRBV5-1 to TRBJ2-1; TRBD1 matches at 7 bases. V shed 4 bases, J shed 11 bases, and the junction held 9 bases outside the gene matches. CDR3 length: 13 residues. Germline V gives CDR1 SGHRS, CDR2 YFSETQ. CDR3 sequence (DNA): TGCGCCAGCAGCCCTACCTTACAGGGGAAGCAGTTCTTC. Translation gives CASSPTLQGKQFF.

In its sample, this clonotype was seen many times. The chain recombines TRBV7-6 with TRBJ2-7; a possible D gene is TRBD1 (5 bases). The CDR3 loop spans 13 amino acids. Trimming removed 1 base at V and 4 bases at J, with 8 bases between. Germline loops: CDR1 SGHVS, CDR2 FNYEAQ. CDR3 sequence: CASSLEAGYEQYF. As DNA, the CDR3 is TGTGCCAGCAGCTTAGAGGCAGGGTACGAGCAGTACTTC.

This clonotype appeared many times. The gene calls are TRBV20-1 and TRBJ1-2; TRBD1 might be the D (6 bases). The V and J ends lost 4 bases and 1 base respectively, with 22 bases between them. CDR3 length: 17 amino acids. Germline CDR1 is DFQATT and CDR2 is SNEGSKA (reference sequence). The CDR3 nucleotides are TGCAGTGCTATTCCTTCGGACAGTGCCGATGTTAACTATGGCTACACCTTC. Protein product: CSAIPSDSADVNYGYTF.

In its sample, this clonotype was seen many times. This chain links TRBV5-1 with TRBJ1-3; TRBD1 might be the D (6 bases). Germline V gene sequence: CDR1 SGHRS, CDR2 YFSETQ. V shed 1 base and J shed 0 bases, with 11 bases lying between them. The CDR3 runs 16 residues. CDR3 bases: TGCGCCAGCAGCTTGACAGGGTCGTCCTCTGGAAACACCATATATTTT. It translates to CASSLTGSSSGNTIYF.

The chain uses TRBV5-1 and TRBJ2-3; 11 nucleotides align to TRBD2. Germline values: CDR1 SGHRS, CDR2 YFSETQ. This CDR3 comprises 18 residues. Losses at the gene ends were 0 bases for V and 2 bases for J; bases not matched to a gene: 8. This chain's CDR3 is CASSLATRLAGPTDTQYF. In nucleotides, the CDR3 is TGCGCCAGCAGCTTGGCCACTCGACTAGCGGGACCCACAGATACGCAGTATTTT. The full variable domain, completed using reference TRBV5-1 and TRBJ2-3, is KAGVTQTPRYLIKTRGQQVTLSCSPISGHRSVSWYQQTPGQGLQFLFEYFSETQRNKGNFPGRFSGRQFSNSRSEMNVSTLELGDSALYLCASSLATRLAGPTDTQYFGPGTRLTVL.

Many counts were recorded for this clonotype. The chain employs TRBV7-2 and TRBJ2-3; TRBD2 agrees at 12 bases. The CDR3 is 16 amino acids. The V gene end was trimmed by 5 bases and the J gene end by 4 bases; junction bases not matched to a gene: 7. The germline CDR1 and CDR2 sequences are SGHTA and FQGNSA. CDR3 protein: CASSPLAGGHPDTQYF. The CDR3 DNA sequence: TGTGCCAGCAGCCCCCTAGCGGGAGGGCACCCAGATACGCAGTATTTT.

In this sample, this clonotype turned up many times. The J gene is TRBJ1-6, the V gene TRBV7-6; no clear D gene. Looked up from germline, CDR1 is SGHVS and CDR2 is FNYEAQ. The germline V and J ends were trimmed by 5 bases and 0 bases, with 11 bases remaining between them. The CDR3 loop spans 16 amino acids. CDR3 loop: CASSPLASSYNSPLHF. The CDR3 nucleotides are TGTGCCAGCAGCCCGCTCGCGAGCTCCTATAATTCACCCCTCCACTTT.

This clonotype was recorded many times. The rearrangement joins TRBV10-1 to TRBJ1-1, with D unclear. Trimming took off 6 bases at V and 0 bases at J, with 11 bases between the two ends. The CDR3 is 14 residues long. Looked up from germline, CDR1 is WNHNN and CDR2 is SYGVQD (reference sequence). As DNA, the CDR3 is TGCGCCAGCAGATCGGGCGGAATGAACACTGAAGCTTTCTTT. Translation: CASRSGGMNTEAFF.

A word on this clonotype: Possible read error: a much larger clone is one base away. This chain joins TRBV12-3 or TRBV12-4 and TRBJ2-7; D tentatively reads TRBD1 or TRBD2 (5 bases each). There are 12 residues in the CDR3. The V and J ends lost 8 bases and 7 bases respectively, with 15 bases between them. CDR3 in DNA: TGTGCCAGCGGCTCAAGGGGAGAAGAGCAGTACTTC. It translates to CASGSRGEEQYF.

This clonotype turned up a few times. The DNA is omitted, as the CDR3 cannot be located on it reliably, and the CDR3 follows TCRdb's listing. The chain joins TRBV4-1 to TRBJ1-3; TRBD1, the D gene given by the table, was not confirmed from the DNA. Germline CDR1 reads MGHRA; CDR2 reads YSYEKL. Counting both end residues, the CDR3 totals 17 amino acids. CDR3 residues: CASSFRGRAISGNTIYF.

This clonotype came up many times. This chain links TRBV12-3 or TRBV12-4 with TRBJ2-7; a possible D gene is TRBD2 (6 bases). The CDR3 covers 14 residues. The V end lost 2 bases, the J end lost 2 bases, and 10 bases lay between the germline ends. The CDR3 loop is CASSLRDSAYEQYF. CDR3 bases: TGTGCCAGCAGTTTAAGGGACTCCGCCTACGAGCAGTACTTC.